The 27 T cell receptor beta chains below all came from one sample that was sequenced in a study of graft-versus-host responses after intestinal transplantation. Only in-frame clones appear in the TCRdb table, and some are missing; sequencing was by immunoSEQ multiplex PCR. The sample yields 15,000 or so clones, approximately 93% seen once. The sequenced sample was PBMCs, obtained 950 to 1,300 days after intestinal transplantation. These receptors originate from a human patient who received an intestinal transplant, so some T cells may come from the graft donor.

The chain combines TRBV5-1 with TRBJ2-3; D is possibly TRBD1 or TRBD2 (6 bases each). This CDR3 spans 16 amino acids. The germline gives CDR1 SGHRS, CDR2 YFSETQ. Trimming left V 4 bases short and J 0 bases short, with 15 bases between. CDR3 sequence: CASSADRRASTDTQYF. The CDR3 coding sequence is TGCGCCAGCAGCGCCGACAGGAGGGCAAGCACAGATACGCAGTATTTT.

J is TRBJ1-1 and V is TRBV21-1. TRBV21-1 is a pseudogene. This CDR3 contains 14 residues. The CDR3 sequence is CASSKGEGNTEAFF. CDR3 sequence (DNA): TGTGCCAGCAGCAAAGGGGAGGGGAACACTGAAGCTTTCTTT.

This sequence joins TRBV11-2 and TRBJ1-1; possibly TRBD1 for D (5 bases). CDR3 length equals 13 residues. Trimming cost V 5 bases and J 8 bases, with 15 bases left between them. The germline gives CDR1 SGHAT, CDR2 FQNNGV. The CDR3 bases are TGTGCCAGCAGCCCTAGACAGCTACTCGAAGCTTTCTTT. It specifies CASSPRQLLEAFF.

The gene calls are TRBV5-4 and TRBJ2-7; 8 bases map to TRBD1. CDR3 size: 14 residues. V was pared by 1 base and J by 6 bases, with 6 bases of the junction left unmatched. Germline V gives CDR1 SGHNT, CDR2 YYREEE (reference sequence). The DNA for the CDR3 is TGTGCCAGCAGCTTGCCAGGGGGCTATAGCGAGCAGTACTTC. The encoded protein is CASSLPGGYSEQYF.

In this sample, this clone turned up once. The chain's CDR3 is CASSLFRGRGYTF. DNA for the CDR3: TGTGCCAGCAGTTTATTCAGGGGTAGGGGCTACACCTTC. This chain links TRBV27 with TRBJ1-2, with D possibly TRBD1 on 6 matching bases. Germline V CDR1 and CDR2: MNHEY, SMNVEV (reference sequence). This CDR3 contains 13 residues. Between the trimmed V and J ends, which lost 1 base and 8 bases, there was a span of 11 bases.

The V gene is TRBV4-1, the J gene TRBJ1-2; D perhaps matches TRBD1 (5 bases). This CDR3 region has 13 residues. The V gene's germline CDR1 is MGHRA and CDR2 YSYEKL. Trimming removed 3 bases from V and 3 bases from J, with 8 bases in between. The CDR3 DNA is TGCGCCAGCAGCCAGCAGGGTGACTATGGCTACACCTTC. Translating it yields CASSQQGDYGYTF.

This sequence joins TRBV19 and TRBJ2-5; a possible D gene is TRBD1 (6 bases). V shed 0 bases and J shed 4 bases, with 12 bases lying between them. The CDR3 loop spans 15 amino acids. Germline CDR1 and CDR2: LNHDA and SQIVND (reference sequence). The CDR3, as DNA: TGTGCCAGTAGTATAGATAGGCAGGGGCTAGAGACCCAGTACTTC. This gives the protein CASSIDRQGLETQYF. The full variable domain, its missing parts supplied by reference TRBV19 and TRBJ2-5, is DGGITQSPKYLFRKEGQNVTLSCEQNLNHDAMYWYRQDPGQGLRLIYYSQIVNDFQKGDIAEGYSVSREKKESFPLTVTSAQKNPTAFYLCASSIDRQGLETQYFGPGTRLLVL.

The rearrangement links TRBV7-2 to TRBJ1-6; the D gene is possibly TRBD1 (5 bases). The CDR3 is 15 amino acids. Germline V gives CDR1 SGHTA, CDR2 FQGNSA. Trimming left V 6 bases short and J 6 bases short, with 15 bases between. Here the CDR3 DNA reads TGTGCCAGCAGTTTGAGACCGGGACCTAATTCACCCCTCCACTTT. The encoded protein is CASSLRPGPNSPLHF.

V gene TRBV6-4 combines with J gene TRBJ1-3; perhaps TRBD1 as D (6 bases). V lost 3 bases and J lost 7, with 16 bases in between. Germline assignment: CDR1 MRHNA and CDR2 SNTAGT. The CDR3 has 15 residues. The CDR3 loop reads CASSELGGILNTIYF. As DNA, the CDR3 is TGTGCCAGCAGTGAATTAGGGGGAATACTCAACACCATATATTTT.

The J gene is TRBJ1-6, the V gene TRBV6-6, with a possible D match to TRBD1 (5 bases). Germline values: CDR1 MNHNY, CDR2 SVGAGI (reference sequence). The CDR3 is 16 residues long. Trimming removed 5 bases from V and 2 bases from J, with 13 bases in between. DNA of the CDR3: TGTGCCAGCAGTCTCTCTCGAGGGGCCTATAATTCACCCCTCCACTTT. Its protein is CASSLSRGAYNSPLHF.

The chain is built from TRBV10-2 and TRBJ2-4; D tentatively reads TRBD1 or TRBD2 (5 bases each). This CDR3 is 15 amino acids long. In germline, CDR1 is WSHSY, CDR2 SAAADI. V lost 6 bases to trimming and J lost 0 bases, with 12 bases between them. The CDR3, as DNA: TGCGCCAGCAGCCCGGGGCGTGTAGCCAAAAACATTCAGTACTTC. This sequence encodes CASSPGRVAKNIQYF.

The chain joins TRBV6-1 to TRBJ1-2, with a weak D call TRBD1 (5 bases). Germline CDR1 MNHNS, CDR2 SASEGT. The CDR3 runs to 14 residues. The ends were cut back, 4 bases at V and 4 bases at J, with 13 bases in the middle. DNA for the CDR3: TGTGCCAGCAGTGGACAGACGCTATCCTATGGCTACACCTTC. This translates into CASSGQTLSYGYTF.

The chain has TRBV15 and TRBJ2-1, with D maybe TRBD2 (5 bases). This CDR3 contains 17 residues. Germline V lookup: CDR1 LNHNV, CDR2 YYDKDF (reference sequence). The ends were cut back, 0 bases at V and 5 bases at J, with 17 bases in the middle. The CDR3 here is CATSRDRPGGGHNEQFF. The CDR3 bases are TGTGCCACCAGCAGAGATCGCCCGGGTGGAGGACACAATGAGCAGTTCTTC.

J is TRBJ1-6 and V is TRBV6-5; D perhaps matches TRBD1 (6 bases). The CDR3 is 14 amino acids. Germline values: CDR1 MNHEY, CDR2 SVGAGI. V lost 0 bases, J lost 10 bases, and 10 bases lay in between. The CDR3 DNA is TGTGCCAGCAGTTACTCGGGCAGGGGATCACCCCTCCACTTT. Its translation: CASSYSGRGSPLHF.

The CDR3 reads CASSLSPGPRSWEQFF. The CDR3 DNA reads TGTGCCAGCAGTTTATCGCCGGGACCCCGGTCATGGGAGCAGTTCTTC. V usage is TRBV27 and J usage is TRBJ2-1; D may match TRBD1 or TRBD2 (5 bases each). The CDR3 sequence is 16 residues long. V lost 0 bases, J lost 10 bases, and 19 bases lay in between. CDR1 is MNHEY, CDR2 SMNVEV, per germline (reference sequence).

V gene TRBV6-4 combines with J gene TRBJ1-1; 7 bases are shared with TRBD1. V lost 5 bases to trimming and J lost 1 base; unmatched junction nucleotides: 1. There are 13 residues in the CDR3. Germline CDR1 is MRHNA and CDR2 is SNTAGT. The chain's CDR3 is CASSKGANTEAFF. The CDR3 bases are TGTGCCAGCAGTAAGGGGGCGAACACTGAAGCTTTCTTT.

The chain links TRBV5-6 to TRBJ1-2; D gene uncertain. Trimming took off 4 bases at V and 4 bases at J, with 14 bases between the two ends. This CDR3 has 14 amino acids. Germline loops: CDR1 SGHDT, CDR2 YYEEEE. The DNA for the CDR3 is TGTGCCAGCAGCGAATCCCCCCCGGGCTATGGCTACACCTTC. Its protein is CASSESPPGYGYTF.

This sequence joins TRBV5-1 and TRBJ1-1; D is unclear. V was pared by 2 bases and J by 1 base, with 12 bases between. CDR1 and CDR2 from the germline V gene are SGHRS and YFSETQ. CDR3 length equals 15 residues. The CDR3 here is CASSFLTPGNTEAFF. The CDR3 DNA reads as TGCGCCAGCAGCTTCTTGACCCCCGGGAACACTGAAGCTTTCTTT.

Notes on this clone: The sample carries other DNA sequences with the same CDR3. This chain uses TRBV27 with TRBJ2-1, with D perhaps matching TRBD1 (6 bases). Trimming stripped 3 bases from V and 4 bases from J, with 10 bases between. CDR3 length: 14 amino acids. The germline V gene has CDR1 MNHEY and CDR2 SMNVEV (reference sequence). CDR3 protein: CASSLGAGYNEQFF. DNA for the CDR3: TGTGCCAGCAGTTTGGGGGCAGGGTACAATGAGCAGTTCTTC.

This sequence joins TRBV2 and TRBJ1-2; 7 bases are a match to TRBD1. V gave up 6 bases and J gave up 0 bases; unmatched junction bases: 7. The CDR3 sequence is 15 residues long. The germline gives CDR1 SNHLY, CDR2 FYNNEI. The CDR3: CASSPGQSTNYGYTF. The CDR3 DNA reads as TGTGCCAGCAGCCCGGGACAGTCCACTAACTATGGCTACACCTTC.

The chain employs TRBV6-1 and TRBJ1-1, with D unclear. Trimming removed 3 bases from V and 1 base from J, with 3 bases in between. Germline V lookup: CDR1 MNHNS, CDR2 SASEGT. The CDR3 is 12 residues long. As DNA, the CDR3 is TGTGCCAGCAGTGACCAGAACACTGAAGCTTTCTTT. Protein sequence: CASSDQNTEAFF.

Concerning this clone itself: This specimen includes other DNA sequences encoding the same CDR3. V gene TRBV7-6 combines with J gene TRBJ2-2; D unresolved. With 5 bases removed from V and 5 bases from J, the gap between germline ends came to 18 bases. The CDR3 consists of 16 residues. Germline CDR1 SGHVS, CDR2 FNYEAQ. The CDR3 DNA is TGTGCCAGCAGCACGACCGACCCGATCCTAACCGGGGAGCTGTTTTTT. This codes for CASSTTDPILTGELFF.

In nucleotides, the CDR3 is TGCGCCAGCAGCTTGGGGACTAGCGGGAGCCACCAAGAGACCCAGTACTTC. Translation: CASSLGTSGSHQETQYF. J is TRBJ2-5 and V is TRBV5-1; 13 bases are a match to TRBD2. With 0 bases clipped from V and 0 bases from J, the junction kept 2 bases outside the gene matches. The CDR3 totals 17 residues. Per germline, CDR1 SGHRS and CDR2 YFSETQ.

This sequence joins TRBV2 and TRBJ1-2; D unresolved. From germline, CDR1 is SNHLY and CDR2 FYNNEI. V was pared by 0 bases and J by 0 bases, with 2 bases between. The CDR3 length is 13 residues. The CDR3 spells CASSEAANYGYTF. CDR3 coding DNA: TGTGCCAGCAGTGAAGCAGCTAACTATGGCTACACCTTC.

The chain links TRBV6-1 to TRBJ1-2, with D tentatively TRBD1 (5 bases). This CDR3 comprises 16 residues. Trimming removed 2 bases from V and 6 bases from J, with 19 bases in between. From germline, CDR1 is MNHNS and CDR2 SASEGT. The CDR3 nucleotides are TGTGCCAGCAGTGAATGGGGGGGGGAACTCTTGGATGGCTACACCTTC. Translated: CASSEWGGELLDGYTF.

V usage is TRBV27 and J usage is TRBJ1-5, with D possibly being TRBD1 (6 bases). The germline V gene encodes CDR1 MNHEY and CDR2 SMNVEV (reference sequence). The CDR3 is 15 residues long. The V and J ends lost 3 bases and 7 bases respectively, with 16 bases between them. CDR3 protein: CASSFVGGPAQPQHF. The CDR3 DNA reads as TGTGCCAGCAGTTTTGTCGGGGGCCCTGCCCAGCCCCAGCATTTT.

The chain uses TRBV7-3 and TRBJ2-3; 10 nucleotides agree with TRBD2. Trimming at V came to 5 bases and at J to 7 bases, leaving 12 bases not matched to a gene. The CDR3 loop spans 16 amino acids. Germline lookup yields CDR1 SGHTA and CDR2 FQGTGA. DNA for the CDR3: TGTGCCAGCAGCCCGTACTCAGCGGGGGGGCCGTATACGCAGTATTTT. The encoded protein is CASSPYSAGGPYTQYF.